What follows are 21 T cell receptor beta chains derived from one specimen sequenced in a study of blood T cells in healthy people across ages. The second PCR ran roughly 6 to 11 cycles with a sample-barcoded 5' primer and J-beta primers. Using its own MiXCR run on the 5' RACE reads, TCRdb lists one record per CDR3 protein. This sample carries around 670,000 distinct CDR3 sequences, less than 35% of them seen once, and the ten largest clones take around 14%. The sample comprised blood. Receptor source: a woman older than 75 in good health.

About this clonotype: A much larger clone sits a single nucleotide away, making a read error possible. This rearrangement joins TRBV6-6 to TRBJ2-5, with D maybe TRBD1 (5 bases). V lost 7 bases to trimming and J lost 11 bases, with 20 bases between them. The CDR3 is 13 amino acids. CDR1 and CDR2 from the germline V gene are MNHNY and SVGAGI (reference sequence). DNA for the CDR3: TGTGCCAGCACTTCCCGGGCGGACAATGAGCAGTACTTC. Amino acid sequence: CASTSRADNEQYF.

This rearrangement joins TRBV7-9 to TRBJ2-3; D perhaps matches TRBD1 (5 bases). From germline, CDR1 is SEHNR and CDR2 FQNEAQ (reference sequence). Between the trimmed V and J ends, which lost 5 bases and 0 bases, there was a span of 9 bases. The CDR3 length is 14 residues. The CDR3 loop reads CASSRTRSTDTQYF. The CDR3 nucleotides are TGTGCCAGCAGCCGGACACGGAGCACAGATACGCAGTATTTT.

The V and J genes are TRBV5-1 and TRBJ2-3, with 7 bases lining up with TRBD2. From germline, CDR1 is SGHRS and CDR2 YFSETQ. The V and J ends lost 1 base and 1 base, in that order; junction bases with no gene match: 9. The CDR3 is 17 amino acids. The CDR3 bases are TGCGCCAGCAGCTTGATTAGGGAGGGGATTCGCACAGATACGCAGTATTTT. Translating it yields CASSLIREGIRTDTQYF.

Comment on this clonotype: Compared with germline, one end of the junction differs, possibly owing to a read error. The rearrangement joins TRBV7-9 to TRBJ2-4; possibly TRBD2 for D (6 bases). TRBJ2-5 matches the DNA end more closely, so the J call is doubtful. CDR3 size: 16 residues. In germline, CDR1 is SEHNR, CDR2 FQNEAQ (reference sequence). The CDR3 DNA sequence: TGTGCCAGCAGCCTAGCGATGCCCTCGCCGGCGGGGACCCAGTACTTC. Protein sequence: CASSLAMPSPAGTQYF.

This clonotype was detected ten times or more. The junction departs from the called germline gene at one end, perhaps through a read error. The chain employs TRBV7-3 and TRBJ2-3; D tentatively fits TRBD1 or TRBD2 (6 bases each). This CDR3 is built from 14 residues. In germline, CDR1 is SGHTA, CDR2 FQGTGA. The CDR3 sequence is CASSLRGGTATQYF. CDR3 DNA: TGTGCCAGCAGTTTAAGAGGGGGGACGGCTACGCAGTATTTT.

This clonotype was observed many times. The chain couples TRBV7-2 to TRBJ1-5; 9 bases map to TRBD1. The CDR3 length is 15 residues. The ends lost 5 bases at V and 4 bases at J; junction bases unmatched: 6. In germline, CDR1 is SGHTA, CDR2 FQGNSA. CDR3 amino acids: CASSEQGARNQPQHF. CDR3 nucleotides: TGTGCCAGCAGCGAACAGGGGGCGAGGAATCAGCCCCAGCATTTT.

Note on this clonotype: Given a much more abundant clone one base away, this may be a read error. The CDR3 is CGAHRRGHLYNEQYF. In DNA form, the CDR3 reads TGCGGTGCGCACCGACGGGGACATCTATACAATGAGCAGTACTTC. The J gene is TRBJ2-1, the V gene TRBV20-1; D is perhaps TRBD1 (6 bases). The J call may be wrong; the DNA end is better matched by TRBJ2-7. Germline loops: CDR1 DFQATT, CDR2 SNEGSKA (reference sequence). The CDR3 has 15 residues.

The chain links TRBV7-9 to TRBJ1-6; D perhaps matches TRBD1 (5 bases). The CDR3 is made up of 14 amino acids. V shed 5 bases and J shed 11 bases, with 16 bases lying between them. Germline V gene lookup returns CDR1 SEHNR and CDR2 FQNEAQ (reference sequence). This CDR3 is CASSRDDSWTPLHF. CDR3 nucleotides: TGTGCCAGCAGCCGGGACGATAGTTGGACACCCCTCCACTTT.

For this clonotype: No conserved phenylalanine or tryptophan ends this CDR3, so it is likely a read error. This sequence joins TRBV5-6 and TRBJ2-7; tentatively, D is TRBD1 (5 bases). Trimming shortened V by 3 bases and J by 3 bases, and 16 bases separated the two germline ends. Germline V gives CDR1 SGHDT, CDR2 YYEEEE. The length of the CDR3 is 15 residues. For the CDR3, the DNA is TGTGCCAGCAGCTCCCATTTAACAGGACGCTACGAGCAGTACTTA. It yields the protein CASSSHLTGRYEQYL.

The J gene is TRBJ2-1, the V gene TRBV11-1; 9 nucleotides agree with TRBD2. V lost 3 bases to trimming and J lost 8 bases; unmatched junction nucleotides: 8. Germline V lookup: CDR1 SGHAT, CDR2 FQDESV (reference sequence). The CDR3 totals 15 residues. The CDR3, as DNA: TGTGCCAGCAGCTTTACGGGACTAGCAGGCGATGAGCAGTTCTTC. Protein product: CASSFTGLAGDEQFF.

This clonotype was found many times. The chain carries TRBV12-3 or TRBV12-4 and TRBJ2-7; TRBD1 matches at 11 bases. The V gene end was trimmed by 4 bases and the J gene end by 0 bases; junction bases not matched to a gene: 5. The CDR3 has 16 residues. The CDR3 loop is CASSSVGTGGSYEQYF. The CDR3, as DNA: TGTGCCAGCAGTTCCGTCGGGACAGGGGGCTCCTACGAGCAGTACTTC.

This clonotype was seen at least ten times. Written as DNA, the CDR3 is TGTGCCAGCAGCTCCGAAGGGGCAGTCCAGCCCCAGCATTTT. This encodes CASSSEGAVQPQHF. This chain connects TRBV28 to TRBJ1-5; possible D gene TRBD1, 5 bases. Germline values: CDR1 MDHEN, CDR2 SYDVKM. V gave up 6 bases and J gave up 7 bases, with 16 bases separating them. CDR3 size: 14 residues.

The J gene is TRBJ1-1, the V gene TRBV6-2 or TRBV6-3, with D possibly TRBD1 on 6 matching bases. Trimming removed 7 bases from V and 5 bases from J, with 17 bases in between. CDR3 length equals 14 residues. CDR1 MNHEY and CDR2 SVGEGT come from the germline V gene. CDR3 amino acids: CASKRAGGNTEAFF. Here the CDR3 DNA reads TGTGCCAGCAAGAGGGCGGGGGGCAATACTGAAGCTTTCTTT.

This clonotype was detected many times. The chain carries TRBV15 and TRBJ2-7, with 9 bases identical to TRBD1. Germline V lookup: CDR1 LNHNV, CDR2 YYDKDF (reference sequence). The CDR3 covers 14 residues. V was pared by 6 bases and J by 1 base, with 4 bases of the junction left unmatched. CDR3: CATSRTGESYEQYF. In DNA form, the CDR3 reads TGTGCCACCAGTCGGACAGGGGAGTCCTACGAGCAGTACTTC.

A remark on this clonotype: This clone may be a read error of a much larger clone one base away. This chain links TRBV19 with TRBJ1-2, with TRBD1 matching over 8 bases. Trimming removed 5 bases from V and 8 bases from J; junction bases left unmatched: 13. Germline loops: CDR1 LNHDA, CDR2 SQIVND (reference sequence). The CDR3 is 15 amino acids. DNA for the CDR3: TGTGCCAGTAGTCTTACGCAGGGGGCGCGCCAGGGCTACACCTTC. The encoded protein is CASSLTQGARQGYTF.

This clonotype was counted ten times or more. This chain joins TRBV6-1 and TRBJ2-5; D might be TRBD1 (6 bases). V shed 6 bases and J shed 1 base, with 12 bases lying between them. CDR1 is MNHNS and CDR2 is SASEGT in the germline V gene. The CDR3 runs 14 residues. The CDR3 protein is CASRGTPLQETQYF. The CDR3 DNA follows: TGTGCCAGCAGGGGGACACCCCTCCAAGAGACCCAGTACTTC.

This clonotype occurred a few times. A much larger clone lies a single base off, so this may be a read error. J is TRBJ2-1 and V is TRBV27; no reliable D call. CDR1 is MNHEY and CDR2 is SMNVEV in the germline V gene (reference sequence). The V and J ends lost 6 bases and 3 bases respectively, with 9 bases between them. CDR3 length equals 13 residues. Here the CDR3 DNA reads TGTGCCAGCAGGCTCTCGTTCTACAATGAGCAGTTCTTC. Residues: CASRLSFYNEQFF.

At least ten counts were recorded for this clonotype. The J gene is TRBJ2-7, the V gene TRBV5-1; D is possibly TRBD1 or TRBD2 (6 bases each). V dropped 0 bases and J dropped 5 bases, with 9 bases sitting between them. This CDR3 has 13 residues. The germline V gene has CDR1 SGHRS and CDR2 YFSETQ. CDR3 protein: CASSLAEGDEQYF. The CDR3 bases are TGCGCCAGCAGCTTGGCGGAGGGGGACGAGCAGTACTTC.

This clonotype turned up a few times. The rearrangement uses TRBV7-2 and TRBJ1-5; D is undetermined. Trimming took 0 bases from V and 1 from J, leaving 7 bases between them. This CDR3 region has 15 residues. Looked up from germline, CDR1 is SGHTA and CDR2 is FQGNSA. Here the CDR3 DNA reads TGTGCCAGCAGCTTAGCGACCAAGAGCAATCAGCCCCAGCATTTT. Its translation is CASSLATKSNQPQHF.

V usage is TRBV28 and J usage is TRBJ2-7, with 10 bases aligning to TRBD2. CDR1 MDHEN and CDR2 SYDVKM come from the germline V gene. The CDR3 covers 15 residues. Trimming removed 6 bases from V and 4 bases from J; junction bases left unmatched: 9. CDR3 protein: CASSLSGLAEYEQYF. DNA of the CDR3: TGTGCCAGCAGCCTTTCAGGACTAGCGGAGTACGAGCAGTACTTC.

This chain connects TRBV7-2 to TRBJ2-1; 8 bases map to TRBD2. The germline V gene encodes CDR1 SGHTA and CDR2 FQGNSA. The ends lost 1 base at V and 2 bases at J; junction bases unmatched: 4. The CDR3 sequence is 16 residues long. The CDR3 sequence is CASSLVGTRAYNEQFF. As DNA, the CDR3 is TGTGCCAGCAGCTTAGTAGGGACTAGAGCCTACAATGAGCAGTTCTTC. Drawing the rest from reference TRBV7-2 and TRBJ2-1, the complete variable domain is GAGVSQSPSNKVTEKGKDVELRCDPISGHTALYWYRQSLGQGLEFLIYFQGNSAPDKSGLPSDRFSAERTGGSVSTLTIQRTQQEDSAVYLCASSLVGTRAYNEQFFGPGTRLTVL.